Listed below are T cell receptor beta chains from one sample, sequenced in a study of blood T cell repertoires in COVID-19. The table came from immunoSEQ multiplex PCR; TCRdb's copy has only in-frame clones and leaves some out. Of about 200,000 clones listed, more than 75% are singletons. Sequencing used peripheral blood. The receptors come from a man aged 40-49 years with active or convalescent COVID-19. Each CDR3 is given with its conserved first and last residue. A D gene is named only where the DNA matches it firmly. Rows give clone size only sometimes, using once, few, many, or a class for an expanded clone.

J gene | D gene | clone size | V gene | CDR3 DNA | CDR3 protein
TRBJ1-4 | - | - | TRBV27 | TGTGCCAGCAGAACAGTACCCGACGGTGAAAAACTGTTTTTT | CASRTVPDGEKLFF
TRBJ1-5 | - | - | TRBV29-1 | TGCAGCGTTTTAGGGGATAGCAATCAGCCCCAGCATTTT | CSVLGDSNQPQHF
TRBJ2-5 | TRBD2 | - | TRBV6-1 | TGTGCCAGCAGTGAGTTCCCTAGCGGGGGTAGCCAAGAGACCCAGTACTTC | CASSEFPSGGSQETQYF
TRBJ2-7 | - | - | TRBV1 | TGCACCAGCAGCCAAGATTCGGGACAAAACCGGGACAGACCTTACGAGCAGTACTTC | CTSSQDSGQNRDRPYEQYF
TRBJ2-7 | TRBD2 | - | TRBV7-8 | TGTGCCAGCAGCAGCGGGCGGGAGGGACGTTACGAGCAGTACTTC | CASSSGREGRYEQYF
TRBJ1-1 | - | - | TRBV2 | TGTGCCAGCAGTGACGACTTCAACACTGAAGCTTTCTTT | CASSDDFNTEAFF
TRBJ1-1 | - | - | TRBV6-2/TRBV6-3 | TGTGCCAGCAGTTACTCGAGGCGAACTGAAGCTTTCTTT | CASSYSRRTEAFF
TRBJ2-1 | - | - | TRBV27 | TGTGCCAGCAGTTCCCTGGGGGGGCTCTCCTACAATGAGCAGTTCTTC | CASSSLGGLSYNEQFF
TRBJ1-4 | - | - | TRBV4-3 | TGCGCCAGCAGCCATGCTGGTACAGCACTTCGAAATGAAAAACTGTTTTTT | CASSHAGTALRNEKLFF
TRBJ1-2 | TRBD1 | - | TRBV6-2/TRBV6-3 | TGTGCCAGCAGTTACGATCGGGACAGGGCGATTATTGGCTACACCTTC | CASSYDRDRAIIGYTF
TRBJ2-2 | - | - | TRBV19 | TGTGCCAGTAGGGAGGGCGGGGCGACCGGGGAGCTGTTTTTT | CASREGGATGELFF
TRBJ2-3 | TRBD1 | - | TRBV5-1 | TGCGCCAGCAGCTCACAGGGGACCCCAGATACGCAGTATTTT | CASSSQGTPDTQYF
TRBJ1-2 | - | - | TRBV25-1 | TGTGCCAGCAGTGACTCGGGGACACGAAACAATCCACTCCTAGGCTACACCTTC | CASSDSGTRNNPLLGYTF
TRBJ2-1 | TRBD2 | - | TRBV10-3 | TGTGCCATCCGGGAGGGAGATGAGCAGTTCTTC | CAIREGDEQFF
TRBJ2-7 | - | once | TRBV2 | TGTGCCAGCAGCTGGGGGAAACAGGGCTCCTCCCAGGGTGAGCAGTACTTC | CASSWGKQGSSQGEQYF
TRBJ1-1 | TRBD1 | few | TRBV2 | TGTGCCAGCAGATTACAGGGGGCGGCTGAAGCTTTCTTT | CASRLQGAAEAFF
TRBJ1-5 | - | - | TRBV3-1/TRBV3-2 | TGTGCCAGCAGCCAACGGGGGGAGAGGCCCCAGCATTTT | CASSQRGERPQHF
TRBJ1-6 | - | - | TRBV2 | TGTGCCAGCAGTGAAGCTGAGAGAAGGGGCGCCCTCCACTTT | CASSEAERRGALHF
TRBJ1-5 | TRBD1 | - | TRBV2 | TGTGCCAGCAGGGACAGGGCAGGTCAGCCCCAGCATTTT | CASRDRAGQPQHF
TRBJ2-3 | - | - | TRBV24-1 | TGTGCCACCAGTGATTTGGCGGGAGATACGCAGTATTTT | CATSDLAGDTQYF
TRBJ2-2 | TRBD1 | - | TRBV6-6 | TGTGCCAGCAGGACGACAGGGGGCGACACCGGGGAGCTGTTTTTT | CASRTTGGDTGELFF
TRBJ2-5 | - | - | TRBV19 | TGTGCCAGTAGTATAGGTCCCTTGGAGACCCAGTACTTC | CASSIGPLETQYF
TRBJ2-7 | TRBD1 | - | TRBV10-2 | TGCGCCAGCTTCCGGGACAGGGGTTACGAGCAGTACTTC | CASFRDRGYEQYF
TRBJ2-3 | - | - | TRBV19 | TGTGCCAGTAGTATAAGCGTCAAAACAGATACGCAGTATTTT | CASSISVKTDTQYF
TRBJ2-7 | - | - | TRBV19 | TGTGCCAGTAGTTATGCTACAGGGACCCCCTACGAGCAGTACTTC | CASSYATGTPYEQYF
TRBJ1-1 | TRBD1 | - | TRBV19 | TGTGCCAGTAGTAGGGCCGGACAGGGGGCGCAGGGCACTGAAGCTTTCTTT | CASSRAGQGAQGTEAFF
TRBJ2-7 | TRBD1 | - | TRBV27 | TGTGCCAGCAGCAGAGACAGGGCTTCGAGAGACGAGCAGTACTTC | CASSRDRASRDEQYF
TRBJ2-5 | TRBD1 | - | TRBV18 | TGTGCCAGCTCCCATCCGCTAGAGTTGACAGGGGCAAACCAAGAGACCCAGTACTTC | CASSHPLELTGANQETQYF
TRBJ2-2 | TRBD1 | - | TRBV2 | TGTGCCAGCAGCCGGGACAGGGGACACACCGGGGAGCTGTTTTTT | CASSRDRGHTGELFF
TRBJ2-1 | - | - | TRBV30 | TGTGCCTGGAGTGTCTACAGGGCATATGAGCAGTTCTTC | CAWSVYRAYEQFF
TRBJ1-2 | - | - | TRBV25-1 | TGTGCCAGCAGTGAAACAGGACGGGAGTGGGAAGGCTACACCTTC | CASSETGREWEGYTF
TRBJ2-5 | TRBD2 | - | TRBV10-3 | TGTGCCATCAGTGGTTTGGGACTAGCGGGAGTTCGTGAGACCCAGTACTTC | CAISGLGLAGVRETQYF
TRBJ2-7 | - | once | TRBV19 | TGTGCCAGTAGTATCGACACTGGTTCCTACGAGCAGTACTTC | CASSIDTGSYEQYF
TRBJ2-7 | - | - | TRBV5-6 | TGTGCCAGCAGCTTGGGACAGAGCTACGAGCAGTACTTC | CASSLGQSYEQYF
TRBJ1-1 | TRBD1 | once | TRBV7-9 | TGTGCCAGCAGCTCCAAGACAGGGTTGAACACTGAAGCTTTCTTT | CASSSKTGLNTEAFF
TRBJ2-3 | - | - | TRBV24-1 | TGTGCCACCAGTTCGAAACAGGGGGGGAGCACAGATACGCAGTATTTT | CATSSKQGGSTDTQYF
TRBJ2-2 | - | - | TRBV3-1/TRBV3-2 | TGTGCCAGCAGCCAGGAGGGGGAGCTGTTTTTT | CASSQEGELFF
TRBJ1-4 | - | - | TRBV29-1 | TGCAGCGCACGGGACATCTCGAATGAAAAACTGTTTTTT | CSARDISNEKLFF
TRBJ1-5 | - | - | TRBV7-8 | TGTGCCAGCAGCTTAACAACTAGATGGGGCAATCAGCCCCAGCATTTT | CASSLTTRWGNQPQHF
TRBJ1-1 | - | - | TRBV18 | TGTGCCAGCTCACCCCAGGAATCTGAAGCTTTCTTT | CASSPQESEAFF
TRBJ1-1 | - | - | TRBV27 | TGTGCCAGCAGTTCCTCAGGGATCCACAACACTGAAGCTTTCTTT | CASSSSGIHNTEAFF
TRBJ2-3 | TRBD2 | once | TRBV19 | TGTGCCAGTAGTATTCGGACTAGCGGACACACAGATACGCAGTATTTT | CASSIRTSGHTDTQYF
TRBJ1-6 | - | - | TRBV7-2 | TGTGCCAGCAGCTCACCCAGGTCTAATTCACCCCTCCACTTT | CASSSPRSNSPLHF
TRBJ1-4 | - | - | TRBV3-1/TRBV3-2 | TGTGCCAGCAGCCGGACAGAACTAAATGAAAAACTGTTTTTT | CASSRTELNEKLFF
TRBJ2-7 | - | - | TRBV11-2 | TGTGCCAGCAGCTTAGCGGTCAGGTCCTACGAGCAGTACTTC | CASSLAVRSYEQYF
TRBJ1-3 | - | - | TRBV3-1/TRBV3-2 | TGTGCCAGCAGCCGCGCCGAACCCTCTGGAAACACCATATATTTT | CASSRAEPSGNTIYF
TRBJ2-7 | - | - | TRBV2 | TGTGCCAGCAGTACCGAAAGACAGGCCCGGGAGCAGTACTTC | CASSTERQAREQYF
TRBJ1-1 | - | - | TRBV29-1 | TGCAGCGTCATGGGGGGACCGACGAACACTGAAGCTTTCTTT | CSVMGGPTNTEAFF
TRBJ1-2 | - | - | TRBV19 | TGTGCCAGTAGTGAGTTCCTCGGGGGGCGCGGCTATGGCTACACCTTC | CASSEFLGGRGYGYTF
TRBJ1-5 | - | - | TRBV15 | TGTGCCACCAGCAGAGATACAACAAGCAATCAGCCCCAGCATTTT | CATSRDTTSNQPQHF
TRBJ2-2 | - | - | TRBV7-9 | TGTGCCAGCAGCCCCCCTAACGGGGAGCTGTTTTTT | CASSPPNGELFF
TRBJ1-6 | - | - | TRBV5-4 | TGTGCCAGCAGCTTGGTTGGGCATGAGTCACCCCTCCACTTT | CASSLVGHESPLHF
TRBJ1-1 | - | - | TRBV30 | TGTGCCTGGAGTAGCTACGGCACTGAAGCTTTCTTT | CAWSSYGTEAFF